This T cell receptor beta chain was sequenced during a study of radiotherapy plus CTLA-4 blockade in lung cancer. Sequencing used immunoSEQ multiplex PCR; TCRdb keeps in-frame clones, though not all of them. The repertoire holds 80,000 to 100,000 clones, with about 70% as singletons. Germline-derived CDR1 and CDR2 are LNHDA and SQIVND (reference sequence). The CDR3 loop spans 15 amino acids. Trimming took 2 bases from V and 5 from J; bases not matched to a gene: 3. Receiving focal radiation plus CTLA-4 blockade with ipilimumab were patients who had chemo-refractory metastatic non-small-cell lung cancer. Study-level findings and limits: Reported findings show early blood T cell clone dynamics, with interferon-beta, best predicted response. Tumor-origin TCR clones grew in blood after radiotherapy plus ipilimumab.

A remark on this clone: Its target is unknown.

Sample: peripheral blood, taken from a patient treated with radiotherapy plus ipilimumab. The sequence was obtained from a human donor with non-small cell lung cancer who had a partial response to radiotherapy plus ipilimumab. Some clones in this sample may be carry-over from other donors' samples. The gene calls are TRBV19 and TRBJ1-4, with 9 bases that match TRBD1. DNA for the CDR3: TGTGCCAGTAGTATATTGGGGACAGGGAATGAAAAACTGTTTTTT. As protein: CASSILGTGNEKLFF.